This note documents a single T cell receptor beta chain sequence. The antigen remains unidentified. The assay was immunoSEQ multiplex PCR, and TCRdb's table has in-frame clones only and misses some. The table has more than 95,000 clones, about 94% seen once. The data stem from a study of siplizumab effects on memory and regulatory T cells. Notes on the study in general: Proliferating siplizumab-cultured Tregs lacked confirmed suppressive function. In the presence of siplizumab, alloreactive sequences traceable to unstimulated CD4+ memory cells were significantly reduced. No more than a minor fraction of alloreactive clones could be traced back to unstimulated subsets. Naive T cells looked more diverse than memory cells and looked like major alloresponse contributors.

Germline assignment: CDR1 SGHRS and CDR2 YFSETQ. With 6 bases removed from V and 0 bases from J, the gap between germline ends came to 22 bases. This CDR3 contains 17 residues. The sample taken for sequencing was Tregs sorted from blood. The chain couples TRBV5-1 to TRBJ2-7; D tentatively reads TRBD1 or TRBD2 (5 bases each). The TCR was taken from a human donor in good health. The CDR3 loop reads CASTPGRGGESSYEQYF. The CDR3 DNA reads TGCGCCAGCACCCCGGGTCGGGGCGGCGAGAGCTCCTACGAGCAGTACTTC.